This TCR beta chain was obtained from a study of Graves' ophthalmopathy and Graves' hyperthyroidism. At the level of the study: Sampling took place at initial diagnosis, with peripheral blood obtained before any treatment. Findings and caveats of the study: Appearing in blood as well were most expanded thyroid clonotypes above 0.001 frequency.

The table lists this clonotype with many counts. As yet, its antigen is unknown. Ophthalmopathy in the donors was of moderate-to-severe activity, with CAS ≥3, NOSPECS ≥4 and duration under 3 months. Patients were left out if they had other autoimmune diseases, uncontrolled infections, pregnancy or lactation. TCR beta CDR3 amplification used RNA transcripts. The first round was an RT-PCR with HTBI primers, and the second round was a multiplex PCR. MiXCR was run by TCRdb on the multiplex PCR reads, yielding one entry per CDR3 protein. Here the sample spans almost 750,000 distinct CDR3 sequences, 40% being singletons. Germline CDR1 and CDR2: SGDLS and YYNGEE. V gave up 3 bases and J gave up 7 bases; unmatched junction bases: 4. This CDR3 has 14 amino acids.

The receptor comes from an adult man with Graves' ophthalmopathy. Sequencing was done on a sample of peripheral blood. The V and J genes are TRBV9 and TRBJ1-6; 7 positions agree with TRBD1. CDR3 in DNA: TGTGCCAGCAGCGCGGAGACAGGGAATTCACCCCTCCACTTT. This sequence encodes CASSAETGNSPLHF.